These T cell receptor beta chains were read from a single sample in a study of cytotoxic CD8 clonotypes in ibrutinib-treated CLL. Sequencing was performed with immunoSEQ multiplex PCR; in TCRdb, only in-frame clones are kept and a portion is missing. The sample lists 150,000 to 200,000 clones, about 72% occurring once. Sequenced material: PBMCs, taken after 24 months of ibrutinib treatment. Every receptor here comes from a human donor with chronic lymphocytic leukemia. The CDR3 runs from the conserved cysteine through the conserved F or W.

CAWKGAGYTF,TRBV30,TRBJ1-2
CASSPPGRSNEKLFF,TRBV18,TRBJ1-4
CASSPRFGGLVYEQFF,TRBV7-2,TRBJ2-1
CASSIEGSGQETQYF,TRBV19,TRBJ2-5
CASSERVTGAFSGELFF,TRBV6-4,TRBJ2-2
CASSRGGTSYGYTF,TRBV7-9,TRBJ1-2
CAWKLAGGLADTQYF,TRBV30,TRBJ2-3
CASSDSLSLGYGTDTQYF,TRBV6-4,TRBJ2-3
CASSQDVLELAGGVYNEQFF,TRBV4-2,TRBJ2-1
CASSLQGGVNSEAFF,TRBV7-6,TRBJ1-1
CASSSNSRTSGRLYF,TRBV13,TRBJ2-7
CASSQDGLPQDYGYTF,TRBV4-3,TRBJ1-2
CASKRENYGYTF,TRBV6-5,TRBJ1-2
CASSETARQLEGYTF,TRBV10-1,TRBJ1-2
CASSARSGSAEQYF,TRBV7-2,TRBJ2-7
CASSFTISGEQYF,TRBV7-3,TRBJ2-7
CASSEYGSRAFF,TRBV25-1,TRBJ1-1
CSVKDRAGANVLTF,TRBV29-1,TRBJ2-6
CASSLGLAEYNEQFF,TRBV7-6,TRBJ2-1
CASSIRRGLSGNTIYF,TRBV19,TRBJ1-3
CASSSKSRDGGDTQYF,TRBV5-1,TRBJ2-3
CASSLGTVYYGYTF,TRBV28,TRBJ1-2
CASSSITGGSQPQHF,TRBV6-1,TRBJ1-5